Below, one TCR beta chain is given with its context. Which antigen it targets is not known. One base away there is no much larger clone; base qualities are not given. TCRbeta CDR3 regions were amplified from genomic DNA using the immunoSEQ Assay, a bias-controlled multiplex PCR. In the original analysis: Nucleated cell counts per sample were estimated from amplification of reference gene primers within the assay. To quantify the absolute abundance of each unique TCRbeta CDR3 rearrangement, sequence reads were collapsed and filtered. Productive Simpson clonality was computed per sample as the square root of Simpson's diversity index over productive rearrangements. As stored in TCRdb, this immuneACCESS dataset retains in-frame rearrangements with V and J assigned. A fraction of the clones does not appear; measured against another copy, unresolved V genes explain less than half of the discrepancy, and the remainder lacks a known reason. The V and J calls and clone size come from that table; D and trimming were worked out from the DNA. The table for this sample lists about 300,000 clones; approximately 85% of them were counted only once. Less than 15% of the sample lies in the top ten.

From a lookup of the germline V gene, CDR1 and CDR2 are SNHLY and FYNNEI. The CDR3, cysteine through phenylalanine, is 15 amino acids long. Only CDR3 DNA remains: 45 bases, in frame from the first base. The junction carries 16 bases between V and J, which are trimmed by 6 bases and 5 bases respectively. This record belongs to a study of blood T cell repertoires in COVID-19 (dated by TCRdb to 2020 to 2021). Background for the entire study: Samples from collaborators originated in the United States, Italy and Spain and spanned both the acute and convalescent phases of COVID-19. Deeply sampled blood TCRbeta repertoires from subjects exposed to, actively infected with, or recovered from COVID-19 were included in the dataset. Sample metadata almost always included a de-identified subject ID, COVID-19 status, age in years and sex. The samples were drawn from the first 160 participants of the ongoing ImmuneRACE study and from 1,254 subjects provided by 6 global collaborators. The material from the prospective study consisted of cDNA or gDNA derived from T cells, B-cell-depleted T cells, or PBMCs. HLA class I and class II types, where available, came from metadata supplied by the sample provider rather than from assay-based typing. The repertoires were released in a freely available public database intended as a resource for research on the immune response to SARS-CoV-2. The investigation overall reported the following: Clinical and demographic metadata were provided uncurated, with the amount varying by source and participant.

Collaborating institutions collected whole blood in K2EDTA tubes following their own protocols. For TCRbeta analysis, collaborators shipped samples as frozen whole blood, isolated PBMCs, or DNA extracted from either of those sample types. The sample was peripheral blood. The chain is encoded by TRBV2 joined to TRBJ1-4; possibly the D gene is TRBD1, per 6 matching bases. The source is a human donor in a cohort sampled during active COVID-19. The DNA sequence is given as TGTGCCAGCAGAATGAGGGACAACTACAATGAAAAACTGTTTTTT. Its translation is CASRMRDNYNEKLFF.